This T cell receptor (beta chain) derives from a study of cytomegalovirus exposure and HLA in healthy donors. V gave up 2 bases and J gave up 13 bases, with 11 bases separating them. From germline, CDR1 is MDHEN and CDR2 SYDVKM. The CDR3 is 12 amino acids. TCRdb's table, derived via immunoSEQ multiplex PCR, lists solely in-frame clones and lacks some. The sample records approximately 90,000 clones, 95% to 98% being singletons. The approximately 120-subject validation cohort, separate from the approximately 640-subject first cohort, included the donors. The chain has TRBV28 and TRBJ2-2, with D possibly being TRBD2 (5 bases). This clonotype originated in a young man in good health and CMV-seronegative. Source material: PBMCs. The CDR3 nucleotides are TGTGCCAGCAGTTTAAATCCCCGGGGGCTGTTTTTT. Its translation is CASSLNPRGLFF.